The sample holds many counts of the clone carrying this T cell receptor (beta chain). Germline V CDR1 and CDR2: SNHLY, FYNNEI. The CDR3 loop spans 14 amino acids. V was shortened by 6 bases and J by 5 bases, with 14 bases between the two germline ends. These data originate in a study of regulatory T cells in long-lasting Graves disease. This sample's time point: newly diagnosed GD, antithyroid drugs for less than 3 months. From RNA extracted from PBMCs, the TCR library was made. Tubes containing EDTA received approximately 9.8 milliliters of drawn peripheral blood. Through Arm-PCR of CDR3 regions and iRepertoire HTBI primers, TCR beta libraries were built. TCRdb re-called the multiplex PCR reads with MiXCR, one entry per CDR3 protein. The data hold 300,000 to 400,000 distinct CDR3 sequences, with over 15% observed a single time. These data were also filed under a second study, of T cells in Graves' hyperthyroidism and ophthalmopathy. From that report: Orbital computed tomography, thyroid ultrasound, serum thyroxine and TRAb, and clinical symptoms together informed the diagnoses.

The sequence came from a man in his forties with Graves disease. The sample in question was peripheral blood mononuclear cells (PBMCs), obtained at new diagnosis, from a patient treated with antithyroid drugs. This chain connects TRBV2 to TRBJ1-3; D perhaps matches TRBD1 (6 bases). The CDR3 DNA reads as TGTGCCAGCAGACGGACAGCTCCAAGAAACACCATATATTTT. Its translation: CASRRTAPRNTIYF.